This T cell receptor (beta chain) was captured in a study of graft-versus-host responses after intestinal transplantation. Study-level background: Multivisceral, liver-intestinal, or isolated intestinal transplants were received by the recipients.

Assay: immunoSEQ multiplex PCR; the TCRdb copy retains only in-frame clones and omits some. The profile covers around 100,000 clones, with approximately 93% appearing a single time and more than 0.95% taken by the ten largest. Per germline, CDR1 MGHDK and CDR2 SYGVNS. V lost 3 bases and J 8 bases, leaving 25 bases between the germline ends. The length of the CDR3 is 17 residues. The study's findings and limits: GvH clones occurred in recipient marrow; some first appeared in ileum or blood. In patients with graft-donor T cell macrochimerism, allograft graft-versus-host to host-versus-graft clonal ratios were high. There was an association between peak levels of circulating GvH clones and early post-transplant HvG declines.

Details on this clone: Its antigen is undetermined.

This chain connects TRBV25-1 to TRBJ1-2; D might be TRBD1 (6 bases). Sequencing was performed on unstimulated CD8+ T cells sorted from spleen or lymph node cells, taken before intestinal transplant. This TCR was recovered from a human donor who received an intestinal transplant. The CDR3, as DNA: TGTGCCAGCAGTGACGACAGGACGATCAAGAATCCCGCGGGCTACACCTTC. It encodes CASSDDRTIKNPAGYTF.